The 8 T cell receptor beta chains presented below share a single source sample, sequenced in a study of spatial heterogeneity in lung cancer. MiXCR, applied by TCRdb to the 5' RACE reads, yields one record per CDR3 protein. The repertoire holds about 5,100 distinct CDR3 sequences, with around 7.1% as singletons. Time point meaning: sample taken at primary tumor resection. No cognate antigen is known for these TCRs. Findings of the study overall: It was found that expanded intratumoral alpha and beta TCR counts tracked tumor mutation counts.

The sample in question was lung tumor tissue, obtained at surgery. The receptors derive from a male donor with early-stage non-small cell lung cancer.

In its sample, this clonotype ranks as medium-sized. This chain uses TRBV28 with TRBJ2-3; TRBD1 might be the D (5 bases). V lost 3 bases to trimming and J lost 5 bases, with 15 bases between them. This CDR3 contains 15 residues. The germline V gene has CDR1 MDHEN and CDR2 SYDVKM. This chain's CDR3 is CASSLIGDAKDTQYF. CDR3 nucleotides: TGTGCCAGCAGTTTGATAGGGGATGCGAAAGATACGCAGTATTTT.

This clonotype was counted ten times or more. The J gene is TRBJ2-1, the V gene TRBV30; 9 bases map to TRBD2. The CDR3 is made up of 14 amino acids. Trimming took 5 bases from V and 2 from J; bases not matched to a gene: 4. Germline V CDR1 and CDR2: GTSNPN, SVGIG (reference sequence). The CDR3 nucleotides are TGTGCCTGGGGGGGACTAGCAGCCTACAATGAGCAGTTCTTC. As protein: CAWGGLAAYNEQFF.

This clonotype was detected many times. This sequence joins TRBV6-5 and TRBJ2-2; D is ambiguous. This CDR3 contains 16 residues. Germline V gene lookup returns CDR1 MNHEY and CDR2 SVGAGI. V was trimmed by 2 bases and J by 2 bases, leaving 12 bases between them. CDR3 in amino acids: CASSYLRRINTGELFF. Here the CDR3 DNA reads TGTGCCAGCAGTTACCTCAGGCGAATAAACACCGGGGAGCTGTTTTTT.

Ten or more counts support this clonotype. The chain uses TRBV7-3 and TRBJ2-5, with TRBD1 matching 8 bases. CDR1 is SGHTA and CDR2 is FQGTGA in the germline V gene. This CDR3 region has 16 residues. V dropped 0 bases and J dropped 2; count of bases not matched to a gene: 5. Written as DNA, the CDR3 is TGTGCCAGCAGCTTAACCGCGACAGGGGTGCAAGAGACCCAGTACTTC. Translating it yields CASSLTATGVQETQYF. The whole variable domain, remainder taken from reference TRBV7-3 and TRBJ2-5, is GAGVSQTPSNKVTEKGKYVELRCDPISGHTALYWYRQSLGQGPEFLIYFQGTGAADDSGLPNDRFFAVRPEGSVSTLKIQRTERGDSAVYLCASSLTATGVQETQYFGPGTRLLVL.

This clonotype was detected ten times or more. The gene calls are TRBV28 and TRBJ2-2; 9 bases align to TRBD1. The CDR3 runs 15 residues. Trimming removed 2 bases from V and 6 bases from J; junction bases left unmatched: 4. Looked up from germline, CDR1 is MDHEN and CDR2 is SYDVKM. The CDR3 region has the DNA TGTGCCAGCAGTTTAGGGACAGGGAGGCCCGGGGAGCTGTTTTTT. Amino acids: CASSLGTGRPGELFF.

By its share, this clonotype is medium-sized (0.01 to 0.1%). The V call is TRBV11-3, the J call TRBJ2-1, with D possibly matching TRBD2 (5 bases). Per germline, CDR1 SGHNT and CDR2 YENEEA. The V and J ends lost 5 bases and 3 bases respectively, with 14 bases between them. CDR3 length equals 15 residues. The DNA for the CDR3 is TGTGCCAGCAGCCTGAGGACTTCAATCTACAATGAGCAGTTCTTC. Its protein is CASSLRTSIYNEQFF.

Many counts were recorded for this clonotype. The V gene is TRBV7-9, the J gene TRBJ2-4; D is undetermined. The CDR3 totals 14 residues. V gave up 2 bases and J gave up 0 bases, with 5 bases separating them. Germline CDR1 reads SEHNR; CDR2 reads FQNEAQ (reference sequence). The chain's CDR3 is CASSLMIAKNIQYF. CDR3 DNA: TGTGCCAGCAGCTTAATGATAGCCAAAAACATTCAGTACTTC.

This clonotype was counted ten times or more. The chain employs TRBV6-2 or TRBV6-3 and TRBJ1-1; the D is unclear. V lost 0 bases and J lost 4, with 6 bases in between. The V gene's germline CDR1 is MNHEY and CDR2 SVGEGT. The CDR3 has 13 amino acids. This CDR3 reads CASSYSMGTEAFF. The DNA for the CDR3 is TGTGCCAGCAGTTACTCCATGGGCACTGAAGCTTTCTTT.